These 18 T cell receptor beta chains share one sample of origin, sequenced in a study of T cell repertoires in aging, cancer and after chemotherapy. A mixed TRB-A/B primer pool amplified rearranged TRB by multiplex touch-down PCR. One entry per CDR3 protein results from TCRdb running MiXCR on the multiplex PCR reads. The sample consists of over a thousand distinct CDR3 sequences, about a quarter of them appearing once. Amplification of TCR beta used genomic DNA extracted from peripheral blood. Sample: blood. The receptors here all came from a human donor with a blood cancer.

Relative to its sample, this clonotype is medium-sized (0.01 to 0.1%). J is TRBJ2-7 and V is TRBV18; the D is unclear. This CDR3 contains 13 residues. The germline gives CDR1 KGHSH, CDR2 LQKENI. V lost 2 bases, J lost 6 bases, and 11 bases lay in between. The CDR3, as DNA: TGTGCCAGCTCACCAAACGCGGAAGGCGAGCAGTACTTC. This sequence encodes CASSPNAEGEQYF.

This clonotype occurred once. CDR3 DNA sequence: TGTGCCACCAGTGAACCGATCGGGACAGGGTCCAACTATGGCTACACCTTC. As protein: CATSEPIGTGSNYGYTF. The rearrangement joins TRBV24-1 to TRBJ1-2; TRBD1 aligns across 9 bases. J lost 2 bases, V lost 4 bases, and 10 bases had no gene match. Per the germline V gene, CDR1 is KGHDR and CDR2 is SFDVKD. The CDR3 is made up of 17 amino acids.

This clonotype is labeled large. The chain links TRBV30 to TRBJ2-1, with 11 nucleotides matching TRBD2. Germline loops: CDR1 GTSNPN, CDR2 SVGIG (reference sequence). The CDR3 has 15 amino acids. The V segment lost 3 bases and the J segment 7 bases; nucleotides outside the gene matches: 8. DNA for the CDR3: TGTGCCTGGAGGTTAGCGGGAGGGGGTGGAAATGAGCAGTTCTTC. It translates to CAWRLAGGGGNEQFF.

This clonotype is judged large. The rearrangement links TRBV19 to TRBJ1-1; 8 bases are a match to TRBD1. Germline loops: CDR1 LNHDA, CDR2 SQIVND (reference sequence). CDR3 length equals 14 residues. The J segment lost 5 bases and the V segment lost 4 bases, leaving 6 bases of the junction unmatched. The CDR3 is CASSTTGGGTEAFF. CDR3 bases: TGTGCCAGTAGTACCACAGGGGGAGGAACTGAAGCTTTCTTT.

This clonotype is large (0.1 to 1%) in the sample. This rearrangement joins TRBV5-6 to TRBJ1-2; D is uncertain. V shed 0 bases and J shed 2 bases, with 5 bases lying between them. Germline lookup yields CDR1 SGHDT and CDR2 YYEEEE. This CDR3 region has 13 residues. The CDR3 region is CASSLGVNYGYTF. CDR3 coding DNA: TGTGCCAGCAGCTTGGGGGTCAACTATGGCTACACCTTC.

For this clonotype: A read error may be the cause here, since a much bigger clone is one base away. The chain uses TRBV27 and TRBJ1-1; a possible D gene is TRBD1 (6 bases). V lost 5 bases and J 1 base, leaving 14 bases between the germline ends. Germline CDR1 and CDR2: MNHEY and SMNVEV (reference sequence). CDR3 length: 15 amino acids. The CDR3 reads CASSHRDYTNTEAFF. In DNA, the CDR3 is TGTGCCAGCAGTCACAGGGACTATACGAACACTGAAGCTTTCTTT.

This clonotype was seen only a few times. The chain links TRBV12-3 or TRBV12-4 to TRBJ2-5; 9 bases are a match to TRBD2. The ends lost 3 bases at V and 4 bases at J; junction bases unmatched: 6. There are 15 residues in the CDR3. CDR3 nucleotides: TGTGCCAGCAGTTTCGGGGCGGGAGGGGGAGAGACCCAGTACTTC. Protein sequence: CASSFGAGGGETQYF.

This clonotype is labeled as medium-sized. The chain employs TRBV5-1 and TRBJ2-1, with TRBD1 matching 9 bases. The CDR3 extends over 16 amino acids. V was pared by 4 bases and J by 2 bases, with 7 bases of the junction left unmatched. CDR1 SGHRS and CDR2 YFSETQ come from the germline V gene. The CDR3 DNA follows: TGCGCCAGCAGCGTTACCGGGACAGGGACCTACAATGAGCAGTTCTTC. The encoded protein is CASSVTGTGTYNEQFF.

V gene TRBV19 combines with J gene TRBJ2-1; 14 positions match TRBD2. This CDR3 has 17 residues. V trimming: 5 bases; J trimming: 6 bases; junction bases outside the gene matches: 9. Germline V gives CDR1 LNHDA, CDR2 SQIVND (reference sequence). The CDR3 protein is CASSPRVGLAGVNEQFF. CDR3 DNA: TGTGCCAGTAGTCCCCGCGTGGGACTAGCGGGGGTCAATGAGCAGTTCTTC.

This clonotype is labeled as large (0.1 to 1%). The chain links TRBV30 to TRBJ2-6, with D possibly matching TRBD2 (5 bases). Per the germline V gene, CDR1 is GTSNPN and CDR2 is SVGIG (reference sequence). V was pared by 4 bases and J by 4 bases, with 17 bases between. CDR3 length equals 16 residues. CDR3 residues: CAWTSGPASGANVLTF. In DNA form, the CDR3 reads TGTGCCTGGACCAGCGGCCCTGCCTCCGGGGCCAACGTCCTGACTTTC.

This sequence joins TRBV20-1 and TRBJ1-4, with D maybe TRBD1 (5 bases). Per the germline V gene, CDR1 is DFQATT and CDR2 is SNEGSKA (reference sequence). The V end lost 3 bases, the J end lost 0 bases, and 17 bases lay between the germline ends. The CDR3 runs to 17 residues. CDR3 residues: CSASSRGPHATNEKLFF. CDR3 bases: TGCAGTGCTAGCTCCCGGGGACCCCATGCAACTAATGAAAAACTGTTTTTT.

This chain connects TRBV5-1 to TRBJ2-7; 8 nucleotides match TRBD2. This CDR3 spans 14 amino acids. In germline, CDR1 is SGHRS, CDR2 YFSETQ. V was pared by 2 bases and J by 6 bases, with 7 bases of the junction left unmatched. CDR3 nucleotides: TGCGCCAGCAGCTTCAGTAGCGGGACAAGCGAGCAGTACTTC. Encoded protein: CASSFSSGTSEQYF.

This clonotype qualifies as medium-sized. The chain carries TRBV7-9 and TRBJ2-7; D is uncertain. The CDR3 consists of 11 residues. Per the germline V gene, CDR1 is SEHNR and CDR2 is FQNEAQ (reference sequence). The ends were cut back, 4 bases at V and 7 bases at J, with 8 bases in the middle. This CDR3 reads CASSSTEEQYF. The CDR3 DNA reads as TGTGCCAGCAGCTCGACGGAGGAGCAGTACTTC.

The chain employs TRBV11-3 and TRBJ2-7, with D tentatively TRBD2 (5 bases). CDR3 length: 14 amino acids. Per the germline V gene, CDR1 is SGHNT and CDR2 is YENEEA. V lost 2 bases and J lost 5, with 13 bases in between. This chain's CDR3 is CASSLPGRVDEQYV. CDR3 DNA: TGTGCCAGCAGCTTACCGGGAAGGGTGGACGAGCAGTACGTC.

Sample share makes this clonotype medium-sized (0.01 to 0.1%). The chain joins TRBV4-3 to TRBJ1-6, with D unresolved. V was shortened by 1 base and J by 6 bases, with 10 bases between the two germline ends. CDR1 LGHNA and CDR2 YSLEER come from the germline V gene. The CDR3 sequence is 15 residues long. The CDR3 DNA is TGCGCCAGCAGCCAAGGGTCGGCTACTAATTCACCCCTCCACTTT. Translation gives CASSQGSATNSPLHF.

In this sample, this clonotype is medium-sized. J is TRBJ2-7 and V is TRBV5-6; D possibly corresponds to TRBD1 (5 bases). Per the germline V gene, CDR1 is SGHDT and CDR2 is YYEEEE. V lost 2 bases and J 0 bases, leaving 15 bases between the germline ends. The CDR3 length is 16 residues. This chain's CDR3 is CASSLIGVSSSYEQYV. For the CDR3, the DNA is TGTGCCAGCAGCTTAATAGGGGTATCAAGCTCCTACGAGCAGTACGTC.

In this sample, this clonotype turned up once. Possible read error: a much larger clone is one base away. The chain combines TRBV6-6 with TRBJ2-7, with 9 bases aligning to TRBD1. Germline values: CDR1 MNHNY, CDR2 SVGAGI (reference sequence). The CDR3 runs to 14 residues. J lost 2 bases, V lost 5 bases, and 4 bases had no gene match. The CDR3 spells CASSGGQGPYEQYV. CDR3 DNA: TGTGCCAGCAGTGGGGGACAGGGACCCTACGAGCAGTACGTC.

This clonotype has a handful of counts. This chain links TRBV2 with TRBJ2-7; D unresolved. Germline loops: CDR1 SNHLY, CDR2 FYNNEI. Trimming shortened V by 6 bases and J by 4 bases, and 13 bases separated the two germline ends. This CDR3 contains 13 residues. The CDR3: CASRALSRYEQYF. CDR3 nucleotide sequence: TGTGCCAGCAGAGCCCTTTCTAGATACGAGCAGTACTTC.